This TCR beta chain was captured in a study of glioma-infiltrating T cells after dendritic cell vaccination. In the study overall: Dendritic cells derived from monocytes and pulsed with autologous tumor lysate formed the vaccine.

V was pared by 2 bases and J by 3 bases, with 10 bases of the junction left unmatched. Germline V gene sequence: CDR1 SEHNR, CDR2 FQNEAQ (reference sequence). CDR3 size: 17 residues. This clone was counted a single time. The antigen remains undetermined. Primers: 60 V beta forward and 13 J beta reverse. Clones were sequenced by immunoSEQ multiplex PCR, and TCRdb holds only the in-frame ones, with some missing. Of tens of thousands of clones in the sample, around 84% were seen once. Study results and caveats: The cohort had few patients with full blood and tumor sets.

Time point in this sample: after dendritic cell vaccination, including at tumor progression/relapse. Blood PBMC samples: pre-vaccination, two weeks post third vaccination, and at tumor progression. The genes are TRBV7-9 and TRBJ2-3; 8 bases map to TRBD1. The receptor comes from a human donor with glioblastoma. Here the sequenced sample was blood, taken after dendritic cell vaccination. The CDR3 spells CASSLTRGQVWTDTQYF. For the CDR3, the DNA is TGTGCCAGCAGCTTAACGAGGGGACAGGTTTGGACAGATACGCAGTATTTT.